The 25 T cell receptor beta chains below were found in one sample sequenced in a study of blood T cell repertoires in COVID-19. Profiled with immunoSEQ multiplex PCR; TCRdb holds only in-frame clones, not every one. Of about 68,000 clones in the sample, approximately 90% are singletons; the top ten hold 4.5% to 5.5%. Sequenced: peripheral blood. The receptor set was obtained from a woman aged 55-70 years with active COVID-19.

The chain links TRBV27 to TRBJ2-7; 7 bases align to TRBD1. V shed 6 bases and J 12 bases; nucleotides not matched to a gene: 14. This CDR3 is 13 amino acids long. CDR1 MNHEY and CDR2 SMNVEV come from the germline V gene (reference sequence). Written as DNA, the CDR3 is TGTGCCAGCAGGACCGTCACAGGGGATAGACTGTACTTC. This translates into CASRTVTGDRLYF.

The chain links TRBV18 to TRBJ1-1; D unclear. The germline gives CDR1 KGHSH, CDR2 LQKENI. Trimming removed 1 base at V and 1 base at J, with 13 bases between. This CDR3 has 16 residues. The DNA for the CDR3 is TGTGCCAGCTCACCACGGCAGGTGGGTTCGAACACTGAAGCTTTCTTT. Protein sequence: CASSPRQVGSNTEAFF.

The chain has TRBV4-1 and TRBJ1-2; D perhaps matches TRBD1 (6 bases). CDR1 and CDR2 from the germline V gene are MGHRA and YSYEKL. V lost 4 bases to trimming and J lost 3 bases, with 12 bases between them. This CDR3 region has 14 residues. The CDR3 region has the DNA TGCGCCAGCAGCCCTACAGGGATGGACTATGGCTACACCTTC. It specifies CASSPTGMDYGYTF.

The V gene is TRBV4-2, the J gene TRBJ2-7; D unresolved. The V gene's germline CDR1 is LGHNA and CDR2 YNFKEQ. The V gene lost 0 bases and the J gene lost 2 bases, with 5 bases spanning the gap. The CDR3 has 13 amino acids. The CDR3 protein is CASSQDQTYEQYF. For the CDR3, the DNA is TGTGCCAGCAGCCAAGATCAGACCTACGAGCAGTACTTC.

V is TRBV7-2 and J is TRBJ2-2; D remains unclear. With 7 bases removed from V and 1 base from J, the gap between germline ends came to 13 bases. The CDR3 runs to 15 residues. Per germline, CDR1 SGHTA and CDR2 FQGNSA. The CDR3 DNA follows: TGTGCCAGCACCCTAAGGAGTATGAACACCGGGGAGCTGTTTTTT. The encoded protein is CASTLRSMNTGELFF.

The V gene is TRBV7-9, the J gene TRBJ1-6; no definite D call. The CDR3 length is 14 residues. CDR1 and CDR2 (germline): SEHNR, FQNEAQ (reference sequence). Trimming left V 1 base short and J 9 bases short, with 10 bases between. CDR3: CASSLVGDGSPLHF. The CDR3 DNA sequence: TGTGCCAGCAGCTTAGTGGGAGACGGTTCACCCCTCCACTTT.

V gene TRBV30 combines with J gene TRBJ2-2; the match to TRBD2 covers 7 bases. V lost 5 bases, J lost 6 bases, and 9 bases stayed unmatched. This CDR3 comprises 14 residues. CDR1 and CDR2 (germline): GTSNPN, SVGIG (reference sequence). The CDR3 spells CAWDQWEGAGELFF. The CDR3 coding sequence is TGTGCCTGGGACCAGTGGGAGGGCGCCGGGGAGCTGTTTTTT.

V and J are TRBV19 and TRBJ1-5; tentatively, D is TRBD1 (5 bases). V dropped 1 base and J dropped 6 bases, with 10 bases sitting between them. The CDR3 has 14 residues. The germline CDR1 and CDR2 sequences are LNHDA and SQIVND (reference sequence). CDR3 sequence (DNA): TGTGCCAGTAGTATAGGGGGGGGGAGTCAGCCCCAGCATTTT. This encodes CASSIGGGSQPQHF.

V is TRBV20-1 and J is TRBJ2-3, with 12 bases that match TRBD2. The germline CDR1 and CDR2 sequences are DFQATT and SNEGSKA (reference sequence). The trim removed 3 bases at V and 7 bases at J, leaving 14 bases unmatched. This CDR3 spans 17 amino acids. The CDR3 DNA reads TGCAGTGCTAGTTCGGCCGTGCTAGCGGGAGGGCATCATACGCAGTATTTT. Translated: CSASSAVLAGGHHTQYF.

The rearrangement uses TRBV5-6 and TRBJ1-1; perhaps TRBD1 as D (5 bases). Trimming took 4 bases from V and 1 from J, leaving 11 bases between them. This CDR3 is 14 amino acids long. Germline V CDR1 and CDR2: SGHDT, YYEEEE. The CDR3 DNA reads TGTGCCAGCAGCCAGGGCTTCCGGAACACTGAAGCTTTCTTT. Residues: CASSQGFRNTEAFF.

The chain employs TRBV7-9 and TRBJ2-3, with D hard to call. V dropped 3 bases and J dropped 1 base, with 5 bases sitting between them. The CDR3 is 13 amino acids. Germline values: CDR1 SEHNR, CDR2 FQNEAQ (reference sequence). The CDR3 sequence is CASSFIGTDTQYF. The DNA for the CDR3 is TGTGCCAGCAGCTTCATTGGCACAGATACGCAGTATTTT.

CDR3 sequence: CASSAPGGTGVYEQYF. The CDR3 region has the DNA TGCGCCAGCAGCGCCCCGGGGGGGACAGGGGTCTACGAGCAGTACTTC. This sequence joins TRBV5-1 and TRBJ2-7; 10 nucleotides align to TRBD1. CDR1 and CDR2 (germline): SGHRS, YFSETQ. CDR3 length equals 16 residues. Trimming at V came to 4 bases and at J to 3 bases, leaving 10 bases not matched to a gene.

The rearrangement uses TRBV15 and TRBJ2-7; D possibly corresponds to TRBD1 (5 bases). Trimming cost V 1 base and J 2 bases, with 12 bases left between them. This CDR3 is 15 amino acids long. Germline values: CDR1 LNHNV, CDR2 YYDKDF (reference sequence). The CDR3 DNA follows: TGTGCCACCAGCAGAGGCCCGCAAGGGGCCTACGAGCAGTACTTC. As protein: CATSRGPQGAYEQYF.

V usage is TRBV19 and J usage is TRBJ1-3, with 9 bases fitting TRBD1. With 4 bases clipped from V and 2 bases from J, the junction kept 6 bases outside the gene matches. The length of the CDR3 is 16 residues. In germline, CDR1 is LNHDA, CDR2 SQIVND (reference sequence). The CDR3 loop reads CASSNGQGRAGNTIYF. The CDR3 DNA sequence: TGTGCCAGTAGTAACGGACAGGGGCGTGCTGGAAACACCATATATTTT.

This clone came up once. The chain combines TRBV28 with TRBJ1-1, with D maybe TRBD1 (5 bases). Trimming removed 7 bases at V and 0 bases at J, with 18 bases between. This CDR3 is 16 amino acids long. Germline values: CDR1 MDHEN, CDR2 SYDVKM. CDR3 in amino acids: CASTPSAGRVNTEAFF. The DNA for the CDR3 is TGTGCCAGCACCCCCTCGGCAGGGAGGGTGAACACTGAAGCTTTCTTT.

The rearrangement joins TRBV11-2 to TRBJ2-1; 9 bases map to TRBD2. The J segment lost 0 bases and the V segment lost 5 bases, leaving 14 bases of the junction unmatched. The germline CDR1 and CDR2 sequences are SGHAT and FQNNGV. The CDR3 spans 19 residues. DNA for the CDR3: TGTGCCAGCAGCCGCCGGGGGGCGGGACTAGCCGGCTCCTACAATGAGCAGTTCTTC. It is translated as CASSRRGAGLAGSYNEQFF.

This rearrangement joins TRBV5-4 to TRBJ2-3, with a tentative D call TRBD2 (5 bases). Germline lookup yields CDR1 SGHNT and CDR2 YYREEE (reference sequence). The CDR3 spans 16 residues. Trimming took off 3 bases at V and 1 base at J, with 15 bases between the two ends. The CDR3, as DNA: TGTGCCAGCAGCTCCAGACTGAATAGCGGCACAGATACGCAGTATTTT. This sequence encodes CASSSRLNSGTDTQYF.

This chain joins TRBV18 and TRBJ2-7; 8 nucleotides line up with TRBD1. The CDR3 covers 14 residues. Looked up from germline, CDR1 is KGHSH and CDR2 is LQKENI. J was trimmed by 4 bases and V by 4 bases; bases with no gene match: 6. CDR3 in amino acids: CASSLGQANYEQYF. CDR3 in DNA: TGTGCCAGCTCACTGGGACAGGCGAATTACGAGCAGTACTTC.

The V gene is TRBV19, the J gene TRBJ1-4, with D possibly being TRBD1 (5 bases). The length of the CDR3 is 15 residues. Germline CDR1 reads LNHDA; CDR2 reads SQIVND (reference sequence). V was clipped by 8 bases and J by 8 bases, with 21 bases between them. The CDR3 sequence is CASSNPEQVREKLFF. As DNA, the CDR3 is TGTGCCAGTTCGAACCCCGAACAGGTCCGCGAAAAACTGTTTTTT.

Only one count was recorded for this clone. V usage is TRBV19 and J usage is TRBJ2-2, with D uncertain. The germline CDR1 and CDR2 sequences are LNHDA and SQIVND (reference sequence). The CDR3 extends over 14 amino acids. Trimming shortened V by 8 bases and J by 6 bases, and 16 bases separated the two germline ends. The CDR3 bases are TGTGCCAGTGTCCCTTCGAGTTTCCCCGGGGAGCTGTTTTTT. Protein sequence: CASVPSSFPGELFF.

The rearrangement links TRBV3-1 (or the pseudogene TRBV3-2) to TRBJ2-7, with D possibly being TRBD1 (7 bases). Trimming shortened V by 4 bases and J by 2 bases, and 15 bases separated the two germline ends. Germline CDR1 is LGHDT and CDR2 is YNNKEL (reference sequence). This CDR3 is 15 amino acids long. CDR3: CASSRRGDRTYEQYF. The CDR3 nucleotides are TGTGCCAGCAGCCGGAGGGGGGACAGAACCTACGAGCAGTACTTC.

The rearrangement links TRBV30 to TRBJ2-3; TRBD2 matches at 8 bases. The J segment lost 6 bases and the V segment lost 7 bases, leaving 18 bases of the junction unmatched. Per germline, CDR1 GTSNPN and CDR2 SVGIG (reference sequence). There are 16 residues in the CDR3. In DNA, the CDR3 is TGTGCCTTCCAAACCAAGCCGGGGGGGGTGTGGGATACGCAGTATTTT. Its protein product is CAFQTKPGGVWDTQYF.

CDR3 amino acids: CATSSRPGQGTGEQFF. The CDR3 nucleotides are TGTGCCACCAGCAGCCGCCCGGGACAGGGGACCGGTGAGCAGTTCTTC. This chain uses TRBV15 with TRBJ2-1, with TRBD1 identical over 10 bases. The CDR3 extends over 16 amino acids. V was clipped by 3 bases and J by 9 bases; unmatched bases: 11. Germline assignment: CDR1 LNHNV and CDR2 YYDKDF (reference sequence). The full variable domain, rest sourced from reference TRBV15 and TRBJ2-1, is DAMVIQNPRYQVTQFGKPVTLSCSQTLNHNVMYWYQQKSSQAPKLLFHYYDKDFNNEADTPDNFQSRRPNTSFCFLDIRSPGLGDTAMYLCATSSRPGQGTGEQFFGPGTRLTVL.

This clone was counted a single time. The chain is built from TRBV30 and TRBJ2-3; 7 positions match TRBD2. This CDR3 is 14 amino acids long. Trimming cost V 5 bases and J 0 bases; bases outside gene matches: 5. Germline V gives CDR1 GTSNPN, CDR2 SVGIG (reference sequence). In DNA form, the CDR3 reads TGTGCCTGGCGGCGGGAGCCAAGCACAGATACGCAGTATTTT. Protein: CAWRREPSTDTQYF.

V and J are TRBV6-5 and TRBJ1-5, with D hard to call. CDR1 is MNHEY, CDR2 SVGAGI, per germline. The CDR3 is 13 amino acids. Between the trimmed V and J ends, which lost 7 bases and 6 bases, there was a span of 13 bases. Here the CDR3 reads CASTTTFGQPQHF. The CDR3 DNA reads TGTGCCAGCACCACGACATTCGGTCAGCCCCAGCATTTT.